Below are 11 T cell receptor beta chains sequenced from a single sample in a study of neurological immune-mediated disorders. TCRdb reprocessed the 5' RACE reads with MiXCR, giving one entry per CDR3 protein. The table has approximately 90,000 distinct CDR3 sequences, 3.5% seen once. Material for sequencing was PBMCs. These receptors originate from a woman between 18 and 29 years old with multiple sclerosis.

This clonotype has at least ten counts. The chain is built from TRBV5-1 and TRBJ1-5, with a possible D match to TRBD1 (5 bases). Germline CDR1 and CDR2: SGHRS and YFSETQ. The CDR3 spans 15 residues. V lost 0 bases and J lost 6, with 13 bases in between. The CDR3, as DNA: TGCGCCAGCAGCTTGGATGTCCAGGGTGGTCAGCCCCAGCATTTT. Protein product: CASSLDVQGGQPQHF. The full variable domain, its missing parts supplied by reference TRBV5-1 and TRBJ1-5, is KAGVTQTPRYLIKTRGQQVTLSCSPISGHRSVSWYQQTPGQGLQFLFEYFSETQRNKGNFPGRFSGRQFSNSRSEMNVSTLELGDSALYLCASSLDVQGGQPQHFGDGTRLSIL.

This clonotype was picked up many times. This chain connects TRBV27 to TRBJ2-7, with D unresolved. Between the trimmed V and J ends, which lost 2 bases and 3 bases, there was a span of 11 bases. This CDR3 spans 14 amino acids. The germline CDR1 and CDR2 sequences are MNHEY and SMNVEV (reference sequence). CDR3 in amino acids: CASSLGGQRYEQYF. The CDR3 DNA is TGTGCCAGCAGTTTAGGTGGCCAACGCTACGAGCAGTACTTC.

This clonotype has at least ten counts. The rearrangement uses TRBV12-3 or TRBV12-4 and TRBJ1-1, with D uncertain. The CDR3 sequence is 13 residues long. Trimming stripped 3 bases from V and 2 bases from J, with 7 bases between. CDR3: CASSFGGNTEAFF. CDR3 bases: TGTGCCAGCAGTTTCGGCGGCAACACTGAAGCTTTCTTT.

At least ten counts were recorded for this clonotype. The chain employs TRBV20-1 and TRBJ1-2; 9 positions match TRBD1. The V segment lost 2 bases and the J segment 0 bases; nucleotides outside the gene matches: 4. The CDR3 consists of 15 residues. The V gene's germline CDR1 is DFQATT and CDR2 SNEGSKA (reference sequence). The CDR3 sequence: CSARSGTGTNYGYTF. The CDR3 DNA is TGCAGTGCTAGATCCGGGACAGGGACTAACTATGGCTACACCTTC.

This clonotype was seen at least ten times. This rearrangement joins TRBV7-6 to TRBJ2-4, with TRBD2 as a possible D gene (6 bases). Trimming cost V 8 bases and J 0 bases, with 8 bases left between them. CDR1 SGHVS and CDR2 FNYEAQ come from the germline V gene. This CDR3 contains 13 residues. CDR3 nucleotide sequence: TGTGCCAGCGGGGGACTAGCCAAAAACATTCAGTACTTC. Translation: CASGGLAKNIQYF.

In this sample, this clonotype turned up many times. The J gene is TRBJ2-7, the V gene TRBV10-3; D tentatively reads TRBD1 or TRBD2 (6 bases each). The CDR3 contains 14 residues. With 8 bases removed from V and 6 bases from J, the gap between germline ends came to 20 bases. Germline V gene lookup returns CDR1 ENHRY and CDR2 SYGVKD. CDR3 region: CAIGDGGLGGEQYF. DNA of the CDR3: TGTGCCATCGGGGATGGGGGCCTCGGGGGCGAGCAGTACTTC.

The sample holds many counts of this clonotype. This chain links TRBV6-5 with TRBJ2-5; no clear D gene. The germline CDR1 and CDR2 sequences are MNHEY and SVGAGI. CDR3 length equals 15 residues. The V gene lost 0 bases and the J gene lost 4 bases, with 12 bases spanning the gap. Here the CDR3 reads CASSYSIVGRETQYF. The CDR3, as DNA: TGTGCCAGCAGTTACTCGATAGTTGGCAGAGAGACCCAGTACTTC.

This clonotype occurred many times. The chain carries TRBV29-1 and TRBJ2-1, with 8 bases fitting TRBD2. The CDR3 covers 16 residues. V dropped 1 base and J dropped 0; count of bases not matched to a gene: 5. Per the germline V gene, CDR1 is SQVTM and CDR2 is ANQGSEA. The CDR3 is CSVEGDTSGSYNEQFF. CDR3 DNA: TGCAGCGTTGAAGGAGATACTAGCGGCTCCTACAATGAGCAGTTCTTC.

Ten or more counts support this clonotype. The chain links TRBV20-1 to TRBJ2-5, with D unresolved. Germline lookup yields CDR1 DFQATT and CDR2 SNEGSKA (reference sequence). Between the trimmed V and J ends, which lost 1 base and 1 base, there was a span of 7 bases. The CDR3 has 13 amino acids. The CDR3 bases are TGCAGTGCTAGAGGGAACATCCAAGAGACCCAGTACTTC. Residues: CSARGNIQETQYF.

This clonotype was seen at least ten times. The CDR3 nucleotides read TGTGCCAGCAGCCCTGACAGGGTCTATGGCTACACCTTC. Amino acids: CASSPDRVYGYTF. V and J are TRBV7-9 and TRBJ1-2; 7 nucleotides match TRBD1. This CDR3 is built from 13 residues. Germline loops: CDR1 SEHNR, CDR2 FQNEAQ (reference sequence). V was clipped by 5 bases and J by 4 bases; unmatched bases: 4.

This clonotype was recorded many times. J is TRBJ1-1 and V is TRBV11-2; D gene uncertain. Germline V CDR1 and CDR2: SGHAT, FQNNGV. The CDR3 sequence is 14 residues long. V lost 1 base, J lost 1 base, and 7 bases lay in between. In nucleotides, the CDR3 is TGTGCCAGCAGCTTAGTCCGCGCGAACACTGAAGCTTTCTTT. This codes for CASSLVRANTEAFF.